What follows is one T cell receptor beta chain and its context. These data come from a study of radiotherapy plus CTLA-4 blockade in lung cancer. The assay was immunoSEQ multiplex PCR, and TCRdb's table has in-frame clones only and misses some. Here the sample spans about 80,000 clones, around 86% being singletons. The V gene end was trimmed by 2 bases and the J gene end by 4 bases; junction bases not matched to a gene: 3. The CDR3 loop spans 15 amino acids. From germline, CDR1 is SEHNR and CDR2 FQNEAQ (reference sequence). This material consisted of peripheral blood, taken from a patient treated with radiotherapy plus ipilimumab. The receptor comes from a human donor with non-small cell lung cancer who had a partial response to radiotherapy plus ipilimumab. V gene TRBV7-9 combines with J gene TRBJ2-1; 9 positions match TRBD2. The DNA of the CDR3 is TGTGCCAGCAGCTTACTAGCGGGGCCTTACAATGAGCAGTTCTTC. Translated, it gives CASSLLAGPYNEQFF.